A single T cell receptor beta chain is shown here with its context. This specimen belongs to a study of blood T cell repertoires in COVID-19. Study in general: Acute and convalescent COVID-19 samples came from the United States, Italy and Spain. The cDNA or gDNA used as material had been derived from T cells, B-cell-depleted T cells, or PBMCs.

The CDR3 is 17 residues long. Trimming took 3 bases from V and 0 from J; bases not matched to a gene: 8. Looked up from germline, CDR1 is SEHNR and CDR2 is FQNEAQ (reference sequence). Per the authors' pipeline: Amplified reference gene primers provided the basis for estimating nucleated cell counts. Produced via immunoSEQ multiplex PCR; TCRdb's table is partial and in-frame only. V and J calls and clone size are given by that table; D and trimming were obtained from the DNA. The profile shows about 200,000 clones, around 90% of them singletons. The chain joins TRBV7-9 to TRBJ1-3; TRBD1 matches at 7 bases. The sequence came from a man aged 35 to 55 with active or convalescent COVID-19. The sample taken for sequencing was peripheral blood. The CDR3 protein is CASSFGTATFSGNTIYF. DNA for the CDR3: TGTGCCAGCAGCTTTGGGACAGCCACTTTCTCTGGAAACACCATATATTTT.